The sequence of this T cell receptor (beta chain) was determined in a study of blood T cell repertoires in COVID-19. Study-wide context: Samples representing acute and convalescent COVID-19 were sourced from the United States, Italy and Spain.

The table lists this clone with a count of one. TCRdb's table, derived via immunoSEQ multiplex PCR, lists solely in-frame clones and lacks some. The sample yields under 150,000 clones, roughly four fifths seen once. CDR1 is SGHNT and CDR2 is YENEEA in the germline V gene. The CDR3 has 15 residues. V was pared by 5 bases and J by 0 bases, with 4 bases of the junction left unmatched. The sequence was obtained from a man aged 65 to 85 with active or convalescent COVID-19. What was sequenced was peripheral blood. The J gene is TRBJ2-3, the V gene TRBV11-3; TRBD2 matches at 8 bases. The CDR3 bases are TGTGCCAGCAGCCGAGCTAGCGGGAGCACAGATACGCAGTATTTT. This sequence encodes CASSRASGSTDTQYF.